This TCR beta chain came from a study of T cell changes during pregnancy in multiple sclerosis (dated by TCRdb to the late 2010s). For the wider study: The study looked at changes in the T cell repertoire across pregnancy in women with multiple sclerosis.

The V end gives up 5 bases and the J end 2 bases, leaving 9 bases in the junction not matched to a gene. Its CDR3 holds 16 amino acids, cysteine through phenylalanine. Just the 48-base CDR3 DNA is kept, in frame starting at base 1. The germline V gene supplies CDR1 SGHVS and CDR2 FNYEAQ. Library construction relied on the immunoSEQ multiplex PCR assay. As stored in TCRdb, this immuneACCESS dataset retains in-frame rearrangements with V and J assigned. A fraction of the clones does not appear; measured against another copy, unresolved V genes explain less than half of the discrepancy, and the remainder lacks a known reason. The sample table lists 20,000 to 25,000 clones, 75% to 90% of them with a count of one. The ten largest clones represent roughly 0.99% of the sample. Concerning this clone: Its recognized antigen is unknown. No much larger clone is present one base from it, and per-base qualities are unavailable.

Sequencing used CD4+ T cells from peripheral blood mononuclear cells, obtained in the first trimester of pregnancy. This TCR derives from a female donor in good health, enrolled as a control in a pregnancy study. Recombination joined TRBV7-6 with TRBJ1-3; 7 bases in the middle match TRBD1. The DNA is TGTGCCAGCAGCACTCAGACAGGGATGCCTGGAAACACCATATATTTT. It translates as CASSTQTGMPGNTIYF. When the CDR3 is completed using the reference TRBV7-6 and TRBJ1-3 genes on either side, the full variable domain is GAGVSQSPRYKVTKRGQDVALRCDPISGHVSLYWYRQALGQGPEFLTYFNYEAQQDKSGLPNDRFSAERPEGSISTLTIQRTEQRDSAMYRCASSTQTGMPGNTIYFGEGSWLTVV.